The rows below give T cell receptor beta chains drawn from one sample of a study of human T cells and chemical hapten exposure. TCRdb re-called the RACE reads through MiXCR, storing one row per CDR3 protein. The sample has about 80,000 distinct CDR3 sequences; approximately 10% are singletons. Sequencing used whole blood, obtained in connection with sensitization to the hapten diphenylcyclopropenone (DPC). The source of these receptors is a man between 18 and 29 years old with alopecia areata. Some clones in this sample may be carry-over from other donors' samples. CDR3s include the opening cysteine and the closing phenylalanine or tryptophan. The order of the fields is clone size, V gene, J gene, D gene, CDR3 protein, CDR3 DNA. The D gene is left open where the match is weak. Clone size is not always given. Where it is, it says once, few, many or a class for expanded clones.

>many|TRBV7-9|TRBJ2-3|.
CASSSWRSPDTQYF
TGTGCCAGCAGCTCATGGAGGAGCCCAGATACGCAGTATTTT
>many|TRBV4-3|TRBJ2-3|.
CASSQGRQRSTDTQYF
TGCGCCAGCAGCCAAGGGCGGCAAAGAAGCACAGATACGCAGTATTTT
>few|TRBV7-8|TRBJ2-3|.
CASSFKVGGGVGTDTQYF
TGTGCCAGCAGCTTCAAGGTCGGTGGCGGCGTTGGCACAGATACGCAGTATTTT
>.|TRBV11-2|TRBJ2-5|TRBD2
CASSPTSGGHETQYF
TGTGCCAGCAGCCCGACTAGCGGGGGCCATGAGACCCAGTACTTC
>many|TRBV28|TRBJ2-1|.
CASSRLAVAYNEQFF
TGTGCCAGCAGTCGGCTAGCCGTTGCCTACAATGAGCAGTTCTTC
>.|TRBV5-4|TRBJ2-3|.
CASRNGGLGTDTQYF
TGTGCCAGCAGAAACGGGGGGCTAGGCACAGATACGCAGTATTTT
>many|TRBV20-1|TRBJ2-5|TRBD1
CSARMTGRETQYF
TGCAGTGCTAGGATGACAGGGCGAGAGACCCAGTACTTC
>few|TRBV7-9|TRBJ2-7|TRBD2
CASSFLAGGYEQYF
TGTGCCAGCAGCTTTCTGGCGGGGGGTTACGAGCAGTACTTC
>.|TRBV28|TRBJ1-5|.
CASTLGGRQPQHF
TGTGCCAGCACCCTGGGGGGCCGCCAGCCCCAGCATTTT
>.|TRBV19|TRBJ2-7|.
CASSHADQGSEQYF
TGTGCCAGTAGTCACGCGGACCAGGGGAGCGAGCAGTACTTC
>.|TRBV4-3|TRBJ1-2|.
CASSQEGRGGYGYTF
TGCGCCAGCAGCCAAGAAGGCAGGGGCGGCTATGGCTACACCTTC
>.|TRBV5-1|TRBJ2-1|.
CASSLSQRYNEQFF
TGCGCCAGCAGCTTGTCACAGCGGTACAATGAGCAGTTCTTC
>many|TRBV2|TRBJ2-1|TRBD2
CASRARGLAGTYNEQFF
TGTGCCAGCAGAGCCAGGGGACTAGCGGGGACCTACAATGAGCAGTTCTTC
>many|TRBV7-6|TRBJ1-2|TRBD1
CASRANGGQGSFYGYTF
TGTGCCAGCAGGGCTAACGGGGGACAGGGTTCTTTTTATGGCTACACCTTC
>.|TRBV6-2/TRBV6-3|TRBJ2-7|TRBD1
CASSSPGQVSYEQYF
TGTGCCAGCAGCTCCCCGGGACAGGTATCCTACGAGCAGTACTTC
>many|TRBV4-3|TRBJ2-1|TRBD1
CASSQDLRTGSEQFF
TGCGCCAGCAGCCAAGATCTTCGGACAGGGAGTGAGCAGTTCTTC
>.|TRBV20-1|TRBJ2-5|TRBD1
CSARVVQGGETQYF
TGCAGTGCTAGAGTGGTACAGGGGGGAGAGACCCAGTACTTC
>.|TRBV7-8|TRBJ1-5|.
CASSLASYSNQPQHF
TGTGCCAGCAGCTTAGCGAGTTATAGCAATCAGCCCCAGCATTTT
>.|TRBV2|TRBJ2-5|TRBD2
CASSTQGLAGETQYF
TGTGCCAGCAGTACCCAAGGACTAGCGGGAGAGACCCAGTACTTC
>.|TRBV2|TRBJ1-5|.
CASSDGEVGNQPQHF
TGTGCCAGCAGTGACGGGGAAGTGGGCAATCAGCCCCAGCATTTT
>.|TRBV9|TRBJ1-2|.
CASSASLGLNYGYTF
TGTGCCAGCAGCGCTTCCTTAGGCCTTAACTATGGCTACACCTTC
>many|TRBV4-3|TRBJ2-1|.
CAAGESSYNEQFF
TGCGCCGCAGGGGAGAGCTCCTACAATGAGCAGTTCTTC
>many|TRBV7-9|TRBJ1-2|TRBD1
CASSFVRGQGYYGYTF
TGTGCCAGCAGCTTTGTCCGGGGACAGGGCTACTATGGCTACACCTTC
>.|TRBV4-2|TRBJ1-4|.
CASSQSRGDEKLFF
TGTGCCAGCAGCCAATCTCGGGGTGATGAAAAACTGTTTTTT
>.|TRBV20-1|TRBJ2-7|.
CSARVGSSYEQYF
TGCAGTGCTAGAGTGGGCAGCTCCTACGAGCAGTACTTC
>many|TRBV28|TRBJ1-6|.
CASSTRQIYNSPLHF
TGTGCCAGCAGTACTCGACAGATCTATAATTCACCCCTCCACTTT